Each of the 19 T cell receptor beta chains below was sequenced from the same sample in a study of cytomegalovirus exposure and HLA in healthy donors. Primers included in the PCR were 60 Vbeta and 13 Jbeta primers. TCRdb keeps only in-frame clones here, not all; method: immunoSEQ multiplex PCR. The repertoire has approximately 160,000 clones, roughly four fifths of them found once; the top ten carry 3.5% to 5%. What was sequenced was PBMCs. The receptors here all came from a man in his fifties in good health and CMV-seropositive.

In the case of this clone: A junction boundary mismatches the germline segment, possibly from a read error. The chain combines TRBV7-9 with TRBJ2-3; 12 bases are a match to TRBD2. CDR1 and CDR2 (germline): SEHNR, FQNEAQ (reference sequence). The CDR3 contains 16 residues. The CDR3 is CSSSLRTSGGTDTQYF. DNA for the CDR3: TGTTCCAGCAGCCTTAGGACTAGCGGGGGCACAGATACGCAGTATTTT.

The CDR3: CASSLQGVETQYF. The CDR3 region has the DNA TGTGCCAGCAGCTTACAGGGTGTCGAGACCCAGTACTTC. V and J are TRBV5-6 and TRBJ2-5; tentatively, D is TRBD1 (6 bases). Per germline, CDR1 SGHDT and CDR2 YYEEEE. The CDR3 has 13 amino acids. The V gene lost 2 bases and the J gene lost 5 bases, with 10 bases spanning the gap.

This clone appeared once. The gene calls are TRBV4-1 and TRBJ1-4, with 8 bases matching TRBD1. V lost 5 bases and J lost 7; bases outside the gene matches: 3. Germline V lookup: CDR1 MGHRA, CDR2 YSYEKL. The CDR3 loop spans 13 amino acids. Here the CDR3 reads CASSDRGSEKLFF. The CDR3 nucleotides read TGCGCCAGCAGCGACAGGGGAAGTGAAAAACTGTTTTTT.

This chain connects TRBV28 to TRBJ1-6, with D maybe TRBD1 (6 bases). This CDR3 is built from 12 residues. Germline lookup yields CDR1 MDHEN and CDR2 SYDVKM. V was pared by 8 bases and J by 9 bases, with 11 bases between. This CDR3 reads CASGRGPSPLHF. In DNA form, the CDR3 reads TGTGCCAGCGGCAGGGGTCCTTCACCCCTCCACTTT.

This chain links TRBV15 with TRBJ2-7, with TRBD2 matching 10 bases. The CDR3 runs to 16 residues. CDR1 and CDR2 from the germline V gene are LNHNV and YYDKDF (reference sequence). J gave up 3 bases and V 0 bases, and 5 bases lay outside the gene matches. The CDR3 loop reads CATSRDALAGGYEQYF. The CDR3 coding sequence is TGTGCCACCAGCAGAGATGCATTAGCGGGAGGCTACGAGCAGTACTTC.

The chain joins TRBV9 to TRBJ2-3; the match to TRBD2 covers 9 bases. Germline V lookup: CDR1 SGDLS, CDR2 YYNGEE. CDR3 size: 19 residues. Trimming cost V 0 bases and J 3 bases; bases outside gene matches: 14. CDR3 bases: TGTGCCAGCAGCGTAGAGTTAGCGGGAGCAACGGATAAAACAGATACGCAGTATTTT. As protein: CASSVELAGATDKTDTQYF. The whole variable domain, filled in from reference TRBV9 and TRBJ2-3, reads DSGVTQTPKHLITATGQRVTLRCSPRSGDLSVYWYQQSLDQGLQFLIQYYNGEERAKGNILERFSAQQFPDLHSELNLSSLELGDSALYFCASSVELAGATDKTDTQYFGPGTRLTVL.

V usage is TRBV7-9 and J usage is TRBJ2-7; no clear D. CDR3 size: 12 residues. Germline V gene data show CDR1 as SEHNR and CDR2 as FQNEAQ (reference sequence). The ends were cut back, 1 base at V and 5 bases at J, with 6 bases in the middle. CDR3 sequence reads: CASSLGPDEQYF. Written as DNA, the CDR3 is TGTGCCAGCAGCTTAGGCCCGGACGAGCAGTACTTC. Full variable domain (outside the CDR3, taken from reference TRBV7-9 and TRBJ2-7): DTGVSQNPRHKITKRGQNVTFRCDPISEHNRLYWYRQTLGQGPEFLTYFQNEAQLEKSRLLSDRFSAERPKGSFSTLEIQRTEQGDSAMYLCASSLGPDEQYFGPGTRLTVT.

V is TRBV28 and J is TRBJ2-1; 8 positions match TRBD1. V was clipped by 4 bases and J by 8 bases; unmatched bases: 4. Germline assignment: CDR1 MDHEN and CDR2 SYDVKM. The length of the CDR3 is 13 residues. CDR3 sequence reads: CASSSGQGDEQFF. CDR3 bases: TGTGCCAGCAGTTCCGGACAGGGCGATGAGCAGTTCTTC.

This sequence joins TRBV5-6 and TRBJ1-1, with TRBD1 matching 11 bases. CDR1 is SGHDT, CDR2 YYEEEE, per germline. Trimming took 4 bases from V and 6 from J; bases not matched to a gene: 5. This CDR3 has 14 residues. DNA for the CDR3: TGTGCCAGCAGCCTCGGGACAGGGGGGCCTGAAGCTTTCTTT. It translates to CASSLGTGGPEAFF.

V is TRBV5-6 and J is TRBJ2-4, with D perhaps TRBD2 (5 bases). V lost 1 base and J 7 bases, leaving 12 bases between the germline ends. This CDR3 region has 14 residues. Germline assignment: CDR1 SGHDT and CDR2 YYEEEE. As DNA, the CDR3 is TGTGCCAGCAGCTTGCGGCTTCGGGGTAACATTCAGTACTTC. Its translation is CASSLRLRGNIQYF.

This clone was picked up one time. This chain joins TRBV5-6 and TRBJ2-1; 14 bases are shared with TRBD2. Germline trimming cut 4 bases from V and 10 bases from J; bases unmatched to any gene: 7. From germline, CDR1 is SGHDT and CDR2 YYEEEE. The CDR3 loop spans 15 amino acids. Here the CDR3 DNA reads TGTGCCAGCAGCGCGGGACTAGCGGGAGTACGGGAGCAGTTCTTC. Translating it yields CASSAGLAGVREQFF.

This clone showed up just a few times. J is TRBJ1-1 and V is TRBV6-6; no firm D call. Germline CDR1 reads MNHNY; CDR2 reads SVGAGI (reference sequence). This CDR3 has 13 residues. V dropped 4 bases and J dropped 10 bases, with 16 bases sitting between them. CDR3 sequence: CASSSDGGSVAFF. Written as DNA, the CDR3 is TGTGCCAGCAGTTCGGACGGCGGGTCGGTAGCTTTCTTT.

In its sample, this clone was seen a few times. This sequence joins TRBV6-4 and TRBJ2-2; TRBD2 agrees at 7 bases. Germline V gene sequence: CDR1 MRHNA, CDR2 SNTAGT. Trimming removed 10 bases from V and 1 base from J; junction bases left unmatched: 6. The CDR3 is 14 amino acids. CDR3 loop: CATSRGENTGELFF. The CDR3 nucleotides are TGTGCCACCTCCCGGGGGGAGAACACCGGGGAGCTGTTTTTT.

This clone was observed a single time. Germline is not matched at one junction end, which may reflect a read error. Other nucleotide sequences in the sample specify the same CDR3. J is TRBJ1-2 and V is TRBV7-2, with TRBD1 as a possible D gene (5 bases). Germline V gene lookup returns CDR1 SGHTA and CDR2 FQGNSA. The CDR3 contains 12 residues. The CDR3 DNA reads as TGCGCCAGCAGCGGCGACAGTGGCGGCTACACCTTC. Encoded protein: CASSGDSGGYTF.

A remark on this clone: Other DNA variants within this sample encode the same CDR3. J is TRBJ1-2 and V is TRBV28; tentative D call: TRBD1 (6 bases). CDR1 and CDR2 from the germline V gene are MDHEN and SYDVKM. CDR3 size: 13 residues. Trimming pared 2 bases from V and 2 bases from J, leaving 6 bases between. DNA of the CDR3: TGTGCCAGCAGTTTAGGACAGAACTATGGCTACACCTTC. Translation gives CASSLGQNYGYTF.

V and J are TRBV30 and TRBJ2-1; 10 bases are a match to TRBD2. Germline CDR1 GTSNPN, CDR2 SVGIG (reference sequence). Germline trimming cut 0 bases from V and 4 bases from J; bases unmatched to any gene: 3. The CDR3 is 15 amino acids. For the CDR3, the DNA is TGTGCCTGGAGTGTAAGAGCGGGAGGGTACAATGAGCAGTTCTTC. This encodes CAWSVRAGGYNEQFF.

CDR3 in amino acids: CASSPRGLGANVLTF. The DNA of the CDR3 is TGTGCCAGCAGCCCCAGGGGGCTTGGGGCCAACGTCCTGACTTTC. The gene calls are TRBV7-3 and TRBJ2-6; 8 bases agree with TRBD1. The CDR3 covers 15 residues. V lost 5 bases, J lost 3 bases, and 3 bases stayed unmatched. Germline V lookup: CDR1 SGHTA, CDR2 FQGTGA.

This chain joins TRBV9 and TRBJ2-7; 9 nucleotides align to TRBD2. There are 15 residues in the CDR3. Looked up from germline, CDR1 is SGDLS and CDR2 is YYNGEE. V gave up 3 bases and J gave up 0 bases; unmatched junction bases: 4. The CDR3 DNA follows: TGTGCCAGCAGCGACAAAGCGGGGGGCTCCTACGAGCAGTACTTC. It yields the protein CASSDKAGGSYEQYF.

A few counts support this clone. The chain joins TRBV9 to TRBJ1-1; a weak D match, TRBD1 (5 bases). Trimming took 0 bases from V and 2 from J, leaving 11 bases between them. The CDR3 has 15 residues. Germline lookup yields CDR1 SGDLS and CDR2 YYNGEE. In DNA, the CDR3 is TGTGCCAGCAGCGTAGATGGGGGGAAAAACACTGAAGCTTTCTTT. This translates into CASSVDGGKNTEAFF.